The rows below give T cell receptor beta chains drawn from one sample of a study of blood T cells in healthy people across ages. TCRdb independently ran MiXCR on the 5' RACE reads; one entry per CDR3 protein. Of about 800,000 distinct CDR3 sequences listed, 25% are singletons. The sample was also reused in another study, on T cells of mothers and their children.

Material: blood. The receptors originated from a boy aged 5-17 years in good health. Both conserved end residues are part of each CDR3. A D gene is named only where the DNA matches it firmly. Part of the rows lack a size; the others show once, few, many or a class for expanded clones.

abundance	v_gene	d_gene	j_gene	CDR3nt	CDR3aa
few	TRBV9	NA	TRBJ2-7	TGTGCCAGCAGCGCCACGGACAGACCTTACGAGCAGTACTTC	CASSATDRPYEQYF
NA	TRBV4-2	TRBD2	TRBJ2-5	TGTGCCAGCAGCCAAGGGCCCCGGGCTAGCGGCTACCAAGAGACCCAGTACTTC	CASSQGPRASGYQETQYF
NA	TRBV29-1	NA	TRBJ2-7	TGCAGCGTTGTAAGAAAACTCTACGAGCAGTACTTC	CSVVRKLYEQYF
few	TRBV3-1	NA	TRBJ1-1	TGTGCCAGCAGCCAAGAGGCAACAGGCCCAAATGAAGCTTTCTTT	CASSQEATGPNEAFF
NA	TRBV29-1	NA	TRBJ2-2	TGCAGCGTTGAAGATCTTCCCGGTCGAAGGGGCACCGGAGAGCTGTTTTTT	CSVEDLPGRRGTGELFF
few	TRBV9	NA	TRBJ2-7	TGTGCCAGCGGACGCACAGGGAACTCCTACGAGCAGTACTTC	CASGRTGNSYEQYF
NA	TRBV5-1	NA	TRBJ2-6	TGCGCCAGCAGCCCCAGGATAAGCTCTGGGGCCAACGTCCTGACTTTC	CASSPRISSGANVLTF
few	TRBV19	TRBD1	TRBJ1-5	TGTGCCACCGGGACAGGGGAATGGGGGCCCCAGCATTTT	CATGTGEWGPQHF
NA	TRBV20-1	NA	TRBJ1-1	TGCAGTGCTAGAGGTCAGGGGTGGAACACTGAAGCTTTCTTT	CSARGQGWNTEAFF
NA	TRBV7-9	TRBD2	TRBJ2-5	TGTGCCAGCAGCTTAACCCGGACTAGCGGGGGGGCCCAAGAGACCCAGTACTTC	CASSLTRTSGGAQETQYF
few	TRBV14	TRBD1	TRBJ2-7	TGTGCCAGCAGCCAAAGGACAGGGGCCGACCCAACCTACGAGCAGTACTTC	CASSQRTGADPTYEQYF
many	TRBV5-1	NA	TRBJ2-5	TGCGCCAGCAGCTGGAACAGGGAACAAGAGACCCAGTACTTC	CASSWNREQETQYF
few	TRBV20-1	TRBD1	TRBJ2-5	TGCAGTGCCCCACTGGACAGGGGAGGAGAGACCCAGTACTTC	CSAPLDRGGETQYF
few	TRBV20-1	NA	TRBJ2-5	TGCAGTGCTTATAGGAGGGGGGCCTTTGAGACCCAGTACTTC	CSAYRRGAFETQYF
NA	TRBV4-2	NA	TRBJ2-7	TGTGCCAGCAGCCAGCCGGAGAGCAGTCCCGAGCAGTACTTC	CASSQPESSPEQYF
NA	TRBV28	NA	TRBJ2-3	TGTGCCAGCAGTCCCCTTAACCCTATTCCTAGCACAGATACGCAGTATTTT	CASSPLNPIPSTDTQYF
NA	TRBV25-1	NA	TRBJ2-7	TGTGCCAGCAGTGAAGGGTATTACGAGCAGTACTTC	CASSEGYYEQYF
NA	TRBV7-9	NA	TRBJ2-7	TGTGCCAGCAGCCCGATGAGGGCGGATTACGAGCAGTACTTC	CASSPMRADYEQYF
NA	TRBV28	NA	TRBJ1-4	TGTGCCACAAGGGCGGTTTCAGCAACTAATGAAAAACTGTTTTTT	CATRAVSATNEKLFF
few	TRBV7-2	TRBD2	TRBJ2-5	TGTGCCAGCAGCTTGTCCTCTAGCGGGAAGCCAATTAGGGAGACCCAGTACTTC	CASSLSSSGKPIRETQYF
few	TRBV5-6	TRBD1	TRBJ1-4	TGTGCCAGCAGCTTGCTGCCAGGGGGTGGGCCTAATGAAAAACTGTTTTTT	CASSLLPGGGPNEKLFF
NA	TRBV15	NA	TRBJ1-5	TGTGCCACCAGCAGAGATTCCTACAGGGAGGGCAATCAGCCCCAGCATTTT	CATSRDSYREGNQPQHF
few	TRBV4-3	NA	TRBJ2-5	TGCGCCAGCAGCCAAGATTTAGCGGCCCAAGAGACCCAGTACTTC	CASSQDLAAQETQYF
once	TRBV5-5	TRBD1	TRBJ2-7	TGTGCCAGCAGACCCAGACAGGGGCCCTACGAGCAGTACTTC	CASRPRQGPYEQYF
NA	TRBV2	NA	TRBJ2-1	TGTGCCAGCATAGGGCGCGCTAGCTCCTACAATGAGCAGTTCTTC	CASIGRASSYNEQFF
few	TRBV12-3/TRBV12-4	NA	TRBJ1-2	TGTGCCAGCAGTAATGGGAGGACCCCCGGGTTCGAATCAGGCTACACCTTC	CASSNGRTPGFESGYTF